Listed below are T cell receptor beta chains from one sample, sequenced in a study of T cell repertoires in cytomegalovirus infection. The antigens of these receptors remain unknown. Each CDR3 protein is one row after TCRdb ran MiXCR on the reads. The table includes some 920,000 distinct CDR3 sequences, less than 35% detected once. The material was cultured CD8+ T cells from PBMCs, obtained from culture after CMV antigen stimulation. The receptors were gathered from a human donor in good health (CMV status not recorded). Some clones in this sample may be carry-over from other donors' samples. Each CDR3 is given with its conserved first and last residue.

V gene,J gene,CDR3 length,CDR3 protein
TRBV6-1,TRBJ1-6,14,CASRTEPEDSPLHF
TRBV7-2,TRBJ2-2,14,CASSLNGGAGELFF
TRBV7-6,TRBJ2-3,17,CASSPRHGTGGPDTQYF
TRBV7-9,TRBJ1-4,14,CANSSGATNEKLFF
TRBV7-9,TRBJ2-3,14,CASSLGEPTDTQYF
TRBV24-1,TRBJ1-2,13,CATSDVTDYGYTF
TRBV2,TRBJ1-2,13,CASRGDNDYGYTF
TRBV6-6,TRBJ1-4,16,CASRRTTRVANEKLFF
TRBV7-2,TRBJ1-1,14,CASSLWGFDTEAFF
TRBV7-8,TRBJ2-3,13,CASSLRGGDTQYF
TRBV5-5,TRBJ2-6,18,CASSLIPQTGFGANVLTF
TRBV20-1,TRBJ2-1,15,CSVPARGRGMNEQFF
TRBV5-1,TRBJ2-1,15,CASSWTSGGAREQFF
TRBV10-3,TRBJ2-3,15,CAISESRTGTDTQYF
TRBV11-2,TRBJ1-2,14,CASSQTGYGYGYTF
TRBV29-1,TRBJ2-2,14,CSVDRGRGTGELFF
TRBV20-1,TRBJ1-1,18,CSARDGGTGGWSNTEAFF
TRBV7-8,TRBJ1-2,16,CASSLEVGGRGWGYTF
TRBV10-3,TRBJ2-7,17,CAISVPTPDRRVVSGLF
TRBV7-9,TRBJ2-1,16,CASSPGQGFGWDEQFF
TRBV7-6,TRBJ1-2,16,CVSSPGTAGGGNGYTF
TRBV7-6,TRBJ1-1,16,CASSLEATGMNTEAFF